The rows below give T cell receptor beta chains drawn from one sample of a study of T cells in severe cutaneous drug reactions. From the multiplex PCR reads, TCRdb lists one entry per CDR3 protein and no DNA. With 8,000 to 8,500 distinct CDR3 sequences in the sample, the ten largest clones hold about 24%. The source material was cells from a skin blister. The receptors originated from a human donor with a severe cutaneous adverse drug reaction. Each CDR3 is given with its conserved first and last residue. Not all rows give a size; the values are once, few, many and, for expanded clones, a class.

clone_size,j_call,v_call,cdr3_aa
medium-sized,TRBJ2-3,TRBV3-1,CASRSISGTYTDTQYF
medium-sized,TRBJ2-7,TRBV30,CACHPGGYEQYF
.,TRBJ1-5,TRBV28,CASSFGGINDQPQHF
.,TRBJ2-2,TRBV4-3,CASSHTIAETNTGELFF
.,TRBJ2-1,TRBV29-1,CSDLSINNEQFF
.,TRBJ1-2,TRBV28,CASSTRGSFYGYTF
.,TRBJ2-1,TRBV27,CASSFGYEQFF
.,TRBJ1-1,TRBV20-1,CSASDGGTVHTEAFF
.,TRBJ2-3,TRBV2,CASSEGAVTDTQYF
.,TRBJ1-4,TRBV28,CASSLGAVEKLFF
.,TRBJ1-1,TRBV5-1,CASSLDTLLNTEAFF
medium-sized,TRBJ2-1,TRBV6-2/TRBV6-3,CASSSIRGGPSYNEQFF
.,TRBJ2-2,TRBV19,CATRTENTGELFF
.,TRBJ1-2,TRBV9,CASSVDAGGVYGYTF
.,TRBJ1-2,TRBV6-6,CASSYHGGINYGYTF
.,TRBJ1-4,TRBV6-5,CASSLSPEKLFF
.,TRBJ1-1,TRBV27,CASSSVVNTEAFF
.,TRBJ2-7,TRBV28,CASRRGGRPYEQYF
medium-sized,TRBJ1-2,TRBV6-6,CASSQPPGVGYTF
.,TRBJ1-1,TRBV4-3,CASSQDGGDGTEAFF
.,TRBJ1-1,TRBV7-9,CASSTQGAYTEAFF
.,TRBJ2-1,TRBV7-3,CASSLGGANEQFF
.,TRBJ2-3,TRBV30,CAWIGGRARSTDTQYF
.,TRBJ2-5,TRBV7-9,CASSLARQTQETQYF
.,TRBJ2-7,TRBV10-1,CAILLGEGPYEQYF
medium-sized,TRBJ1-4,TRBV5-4,CATSDRELGEKLFF